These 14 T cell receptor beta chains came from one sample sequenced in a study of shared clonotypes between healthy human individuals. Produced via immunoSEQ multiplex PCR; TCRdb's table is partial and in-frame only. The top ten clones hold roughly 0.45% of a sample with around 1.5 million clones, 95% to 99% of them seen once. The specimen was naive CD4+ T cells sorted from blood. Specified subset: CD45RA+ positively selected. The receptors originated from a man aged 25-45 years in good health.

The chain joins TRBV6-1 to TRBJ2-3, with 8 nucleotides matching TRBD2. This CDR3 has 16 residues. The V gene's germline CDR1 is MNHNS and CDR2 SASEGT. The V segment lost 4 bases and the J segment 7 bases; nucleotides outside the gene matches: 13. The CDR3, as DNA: TGTGCCAGCAGTGCCCCAGCGGGAGTAGCTCAGAATACGCAGTATTTT. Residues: CASSAPAGVAQNTQYF.

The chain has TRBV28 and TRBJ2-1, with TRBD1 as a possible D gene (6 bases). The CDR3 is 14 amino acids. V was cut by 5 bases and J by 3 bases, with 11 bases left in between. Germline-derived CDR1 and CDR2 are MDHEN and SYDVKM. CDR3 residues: CASSLGTNYNEQFF. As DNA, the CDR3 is TGTGCCAGCAGTCTCGGGACAAACTACAATGAGCAGTTCTTC.

The CDR3 DNA sequence: TGTGCCAGCAGCTTGGGGGACAGTAGGACACCGCCCCAGCATTTT. Translating gives CASSLGDSRTPPQHF. The chain employs TRBV5-5 and TRBJ1-5, with 7 positions matching TRBD1. This CDR3 is 15 amino acids long. The V segment lost 0 bases and the J segment 9 bases; nucleotides outside the gene matches: 9. Germline assignment: CDR1 SGHKS and CDR2 YYEKEE (reference sequence).

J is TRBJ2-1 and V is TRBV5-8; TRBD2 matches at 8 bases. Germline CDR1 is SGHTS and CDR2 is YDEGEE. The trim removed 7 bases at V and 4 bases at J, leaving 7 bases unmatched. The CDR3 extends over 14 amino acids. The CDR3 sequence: CASFPAGGYNEQFF. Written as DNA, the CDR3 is TGTGCCAGCTTTCCCGCGGGGGGTTACAATGAGCAGTTCTTC.

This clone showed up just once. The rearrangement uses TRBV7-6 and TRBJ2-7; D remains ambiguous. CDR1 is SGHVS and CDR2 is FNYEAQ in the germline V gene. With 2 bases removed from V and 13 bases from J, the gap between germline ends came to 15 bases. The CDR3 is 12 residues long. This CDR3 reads CASSLNGGPDYF. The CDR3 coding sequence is TGTGCCAGCAGCTTAAATGGCGGACCAGACTACTTC.

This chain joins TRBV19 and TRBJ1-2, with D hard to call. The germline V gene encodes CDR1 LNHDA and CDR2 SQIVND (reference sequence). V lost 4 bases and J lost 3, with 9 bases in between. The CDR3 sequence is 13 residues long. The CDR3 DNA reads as TGTGCCAGTAGTACGGGAGTCGACTATGGCTACACCTTC. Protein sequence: CASSTGVDYGYTF.

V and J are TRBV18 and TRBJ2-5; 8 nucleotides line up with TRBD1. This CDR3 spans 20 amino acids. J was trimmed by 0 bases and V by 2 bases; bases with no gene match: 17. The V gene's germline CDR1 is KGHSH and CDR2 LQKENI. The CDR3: CASSPLPRTGTPSHQETQYF. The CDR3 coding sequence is TGTGCCAGCTCACCATTGCCGAGGACAGGGACGCCATCCCACCAAGAGACCCAGTACTTC.

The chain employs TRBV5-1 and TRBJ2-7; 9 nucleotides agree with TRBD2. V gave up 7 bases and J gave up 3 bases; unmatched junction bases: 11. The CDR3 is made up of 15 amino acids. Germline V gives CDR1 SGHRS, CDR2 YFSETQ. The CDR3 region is CASSRGASGVYEQYF. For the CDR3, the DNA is TGCGCCAGCTCACGGGGGGCTAGCGGGGTCTACGAGCAGTACTTC.

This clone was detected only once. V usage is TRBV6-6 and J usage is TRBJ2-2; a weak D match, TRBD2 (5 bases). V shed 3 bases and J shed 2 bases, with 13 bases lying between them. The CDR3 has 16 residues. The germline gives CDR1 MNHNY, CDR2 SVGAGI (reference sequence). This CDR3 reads CASSYIGVINTGELFF. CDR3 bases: TGTGCCAGCAGTTATATCGGGGTCATAAACACCGGGGAGCTGTTTTTT.

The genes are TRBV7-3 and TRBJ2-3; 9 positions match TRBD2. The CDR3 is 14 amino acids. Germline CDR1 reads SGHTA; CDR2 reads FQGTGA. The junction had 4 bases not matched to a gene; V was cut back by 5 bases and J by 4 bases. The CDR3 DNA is TGTGCCAGCAGCCTTAGCGGGAGTTCAGATACGCAGTATTTT. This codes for CASSLSGSSDTQYF.

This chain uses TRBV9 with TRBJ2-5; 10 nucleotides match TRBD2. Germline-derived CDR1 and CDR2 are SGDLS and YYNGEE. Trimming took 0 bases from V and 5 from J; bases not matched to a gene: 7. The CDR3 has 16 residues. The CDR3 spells CASSVDSGRPLETQYF. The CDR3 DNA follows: TGTGCCAGCAGCGTAGATAGCGGGAGGCCCTTGGAGACCCAGTACTTC. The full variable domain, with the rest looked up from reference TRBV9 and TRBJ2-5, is DSGVTQTPKHLITATGQRVTLRCSPRSGDLSVYWYQQSLDQGLQFLIQYYNGEERAKGNILERFSAQQFPDLHSELNLSSLELGDSALYFCASSVDSGRPLETQYFGPGTRLLVL.

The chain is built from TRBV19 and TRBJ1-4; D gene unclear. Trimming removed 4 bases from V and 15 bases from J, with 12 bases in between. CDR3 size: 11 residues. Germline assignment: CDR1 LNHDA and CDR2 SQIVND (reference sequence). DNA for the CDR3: TGTGCCAGTAGTACCCGGGCAACATTGTTTTTT. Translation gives CASSTRATLFF.

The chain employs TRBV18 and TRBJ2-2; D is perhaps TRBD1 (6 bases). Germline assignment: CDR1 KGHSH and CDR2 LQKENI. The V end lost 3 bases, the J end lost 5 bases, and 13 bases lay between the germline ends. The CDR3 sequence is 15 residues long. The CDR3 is CASSPPSGETGELFF. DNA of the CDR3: TGTGCCAGCTCACCTCCGTCAGGGGAAACCGGGGAGCTGTTTTTT.

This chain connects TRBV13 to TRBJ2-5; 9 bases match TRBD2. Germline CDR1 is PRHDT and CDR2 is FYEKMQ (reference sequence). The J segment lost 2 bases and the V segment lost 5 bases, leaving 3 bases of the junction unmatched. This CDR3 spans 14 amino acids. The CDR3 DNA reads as TGTGCCAGCAGCCGACTAGCGGCACAAGAGACCCAGTACTTC. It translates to CASSRLAAQETQYF.